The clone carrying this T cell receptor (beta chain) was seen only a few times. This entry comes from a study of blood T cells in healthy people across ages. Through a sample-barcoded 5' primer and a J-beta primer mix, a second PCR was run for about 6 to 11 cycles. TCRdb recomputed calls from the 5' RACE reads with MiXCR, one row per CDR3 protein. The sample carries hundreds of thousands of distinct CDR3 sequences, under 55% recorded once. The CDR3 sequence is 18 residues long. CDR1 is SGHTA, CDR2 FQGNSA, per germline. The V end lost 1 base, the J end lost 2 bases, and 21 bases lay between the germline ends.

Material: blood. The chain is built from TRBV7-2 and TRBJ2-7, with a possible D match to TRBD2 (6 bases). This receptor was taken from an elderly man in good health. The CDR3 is CASSLDTLSLGGTYEQYF. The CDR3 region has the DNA TGTGCCAGCAGCTTAGATACTCTCTCCTTAGGCGGGACCTACGAGCAGTACTTC.